This T cell receptor (beta chain) was profiled in a study of blood T cell repertoires in COVID-19 (dated by TCRdb to 2019 to 2021). For context, the study as a whole: Samples from collaborators originated in the United States, Italy and Spain and spanned both the acute and convalescent phases of COVID-19. The repertoires were released in a freely available public database meant as a resource for research on the immune response to SARS-CoV-2. The material from the prospective study consisted of cDNA or gDNA derived from T cells, B-cell-depleted T cells, or PBMCs. Subjects who had been exposed to COVID-19, were actively infected with it, or had recovered from it provided the deeply sampled blood TCRbeta repertoires that made up the dataset. Nearly every sample came with metadata listing a de-identified subject ID, COVID-19 status, age in years and sex. Where available, HLA class I and class II types were obtained from metadata supplied by the sample provider rather than from assay-based typing. The samples were drawn from the first 160 participants of the ongoing ImmuneRACE study and from over 950 subjects provided by 6 global collaborators. The research as a whole found: The amount of clinical and demographic metadata varied by source and participant and was provided uncurated.

Remarks on this clone: Its antigen specificity is not known. The sample holds no much larger clone one base away, and base qualities are not on file.

TCRbeta CDR3 regions were amplified from genomic DNA by means of the immunoSEQ Assay, a bias-controlled multiplex PCR. The authors processed their data as follows. The number of nucleated cells in each sample was estimated from the amplification of reference gene primers within the assay. To quantify the absolute abundance of each unique TCRbeta CDR3 rearrangement, sequence reads were collapsed and filtered. For each sample, productive Simpson clonality was calculated as the square root of Simpson's diversity index over productive rearrangements. TCRdb holds this immuneACCESS table with in-frame rearrangements only. Some clones are missing; in checked studies, unresolved V genes explain under half, and the rest has no known cause. That table is the source of V, J and clone size, and D and trimming were worked out from the DNA. This sample lists about 45,000 clones; about 90% were detected once. The ten largest account for approximately 4.7% of the sample.

The collaborating institutions used their own protocols to collect whole blood in K2EDTA tubes. For TCRbeta analysis, collaborators shipped samples in one of three forms: frozen whole blood, isolated PBMCs, or DNA extracted from either of those sample types. The source material was peripheral blood. The source is a human donor in a cohort sampled during active COVID-19.

The nucleotides are TGTGCCAGCAGTTTGGCAGGGGGCAGCTACGAGCAGTACTTC. This translates into CASSLAGGSYEQYF. The rearrangement joined TRBV28 to TRBJ2-7; the central 8 bases match TRBD1. The germline V gene yields MDHEN for CDR1 and SYDVKM for CDR2. At the junction V is shortened by 3 bases and J by 3 bases; bases outside the gene matches: 4. From the cysteine through the phenylalanine, the CDR3 covers 14 amino acids. Just CDR3 DNA is preserved here, 42 bases in frame from base 1.